This T cell receptor beta chain was sequenced in a study of shared clonotypes between healthy human individuals. Per sorted-subset replicate PCR, input was 150 to 250 ng DNA, representing roughly 30,000 T cell genomes. Some clones are missing from TCRdb's copy, which holds only in-frame ones; the method was immunoSEQ multiplex PCR. The sample has about 2.3 million clones; around 92% are singletons. Study conclusions and caveats: Investigators expected sequencing depth to affect clonotype sharing among donors. Shared clonotypes: approximately 4.5% naive CD4, 3.5% to 4% naive CD8, over 2% memory CD4, approximately 0.37% memory CD8.

Trimming left V 4 bases short and J 5 bases short, with 17 bases between. The V gene's germline CDR1 is MDHEN and CDR2 SYDVKM. The CDR3 runs 15 residues. In regard to this clone: Its matching antigen is unknown.

This clonotype originated in a man between 18 and 29 years old in good health. Some clones in this sample may be carry-over from other donors' samples. This chain connects TRBV28 to TRBJ1-1; a possible D gene is TRBD1 (6 bases). The sample was naive CD4+ T cells from PBMCs. Subset: CD45RA+ positively selected. In nucleotides, the CDR3 is TGTGCCAGCAGTTATACGACAGGTCTTTTGACTGAAGCTTTCTTT. Translating it yields CASSYTTGLLTEAFF.